One and the same sample provided the 22 T cell receptor beta chains below, sequenced in a study of T cells in Graves' hyperthyroidism and ophthalmopathy (dated by TCRdb to the late 2010s). Library generation was performed with multiplex PCR. Sequencer: Illumina HiSeq 2000. Amplification of TCR beta CDR3 regions was carried out from RNA transcripts. For the first round of RT-PCR on the TCR CDR3, the HTBI primer set was used together with the Qiagen OneStep RT-PCR kit. TCRdb passed the public sequencing reads through fastp at Q25 and MiXCR, retaining productive beta sequences. Entries that share a CDR3 protein sequence are merged under the most common genes and DNA. The sample data list under 350,000 distinct CDR3 sequences, and over 15% of these were observed just once. Of the sample, just over 55% is held by the ten largest clones. The sample comprised blood. The receptors stem from a woman aged 55-69 years with Graves' ophthalmopathy.

The chain has TRBV19 and TRBJ1-2, with D possibly being TRBD1 (6 bases). V gave up 4 bases and J gave up 4 bases, with 13 bases separating them. The CDR3 consists of 14 residues. Germline V CDR1 and CDR2: LNHDA, SQIVND (reference sequence). The CDR3 loop is CASSKREQGYGYTF. CDR3 nucleotide sequence: TGTGCCAGTAGTAAAAGGGAACAGGGCTATGGCTACACCTTC.

The genes are TRBV5-1 and TRBJ1-6; 9 positions agree with TRBD1. The CDR3 runs 15 residues. After removal of 5 bases from V and 10 bases from J, the junction contained 10 bases not matched to a gene. Per the germline V gene, CDR1 is SGHRS and CDR2 is YFSETQ. As DNA, the CDR3 is TGCGCCAGCAGGACCGGGACAGGGATAGACTCACCCCTCCACTTT. Protein sequence: CASRTGTGIDSPLHF. The variable domain in full, with the rest retrieved from reference TRBV5-1 and TRBJ1-6, is KAGVTQTPRYLIKTRGQQVTLSCSPISGHRSVSWYQQTPGQGLQFLFEYFSETQRNKGNFPGRFSGRQFSNSRSEMNVSTLELGDSALYLCASRTGTGIDSPLHFGNGTRLTVT.

This chain links TRBV7-6 with TRBJ1-3, with D possibly TRBD1 on 5 matching bases. This CDR3 contains 16 residues. In germline, CDR1 is SGHVS, CDR2 FNYEAQ. The V end was cut by 1 base, the J end by 2 bases, with 12 bases between. As DNA, the CDR3 is TGTGCCAGCAGCTTAGGCGCAGGGATCACTGGAAACACCATATATTTT. Translated: CASSLGAGITGNTIYF.

This clonotype was recorded at least ten times. The gene calls are TRBV5-1 and TRBJ2-7, with D possibly matching TRBD1 (5 bases). CDR1 is SGHRS, CDR2 YFSETQ, per germline. Trimming left V 4 bases short and J 6 bases short, with 17 bases between. The CDR3 spans 14 residues. The CDR3 reads CASSLTVGFSEQYF. In DNA, the CDR3 is TGCGCCAGCAGCCTGACAGTAGGGTTCAGCGAGCAGTACTTC.

This clonotype occurred a few times. The chain has TRBV4-3 and TRBJ2-7; 7 positions match TRBD2. The CDR3 is made up of 18 amino acids. The J segment lost 0 bases and the V segment lost 1 base, leaving 12 bases of the junction unmatched. The germline CDR1 and CDR2 sequences are LGHNA and YSLEER. The DNA for the CDR3 is TGCGCCAGCAGCCAAGTCTTTCTACGGGGGGTCCCCTCCTACGAGCAGTACTTC. Translation: CASSQVFLRGVPSYEQYF.

This clonotype has a count of ten or more. The V gene is TRBV2, the J gene TRBJ2-3; TRBD1 matches at 7 bases. Germline CDR1 SNHLY, CDR2 FYNNEI. The CDR3 consists of 14 residues. J lost 4 bases, V lost 6 bases, and 7 bases had no gene match. The CDR3 region is CASSDRVGADTQYF. CDR3 bases: TGTGCCAGCAGCGACAGGGTGGGCGCAGATACGCAGTATTTT.

Written as DNA, the CDR3 is TGCAGCGTGAAGGTCCAGGGGCCGCAGTATTTT. Its protein is CSVKVQGPQYF. The chain carries TRBV29-1 and TRBJ2-3, with a possible D match to TRBD1 (6 bases). V was shortened by 6 bases and J by 10 bases, with 14 bases between the two germline ends. The CDR3 covers 11 residues. Germline CDR1 reads SQVTM; CDR2 reads ANQGSEA.

This clonotype was seen many times. This chain joins TRBV7-8 and TRBJ1-3; 7 bases fit TRBD1. V was pared by 4 bases and J by 6 bases, with 9 bases of the junction left unmatched. From germline, CDR1 is SGHVS and CDR2 FQNEAQ. This CDR3 contains 15 residues. CDR3 coding DNA: TGTGCCAGCAGCTCTCGCAGGGGGAGTGAAAACACCATATATTTT. It specifies CASSSRRGSENTIYF. The full variable domain, completed using reference TRBV7-8 and TRBJ1-3, is GAGVSQSPRYKVAKRGQDVALRCDPISGHVSLFWYQQALGQGPEFLTYFQNEAQLDKSGLPSDRFFAERPEGSVSTLKIQRTQQEDSAVYLCASSSRRGSENTIYFGEGSWLTVV.

This clonotype turned up a few times. V is TRBV20-1 and J is TRBJ2-1; 11 bases map to TRBD2. This CDR3 spans 19 amino acids. Germline lookup yields CDR1 DFQATT and CDR2 SNEGSKA (reference sequence). The CDR3 DNA sequence: TGCAGCTTTATCACTAGCGGGGGCTCGGGTGACGACTACTACAATGAGCAGTTCTTC. It yields the protein CSFITSGGSGDDYYNEQFF.

This clonotype was counted a few times. The chain combines TRBV9 with TRBJ1-4; 7 bases are a match to TRBD1. The CDR3 length is 14 residues. The junction had 8 bases not matched to a gene; V was cut back by 5 bases and J by 7 bases. Per the germline V gene, CDR1 is SGDLS and CDR2 is YYNGEE. Written as DNA, the CDR3 is TGTGCCAGCAGTCCAGGGGGTTTGGTTGAAAAACTGTTTTTT. It translates to CASSPGGLVEKLFF.

This clonotype was found a few times. CDR3 bases: TGTGCCTGGGGGACGGGGGATTTCTATGGCTACACCTTC. Protein product: CAWGTGDFYGYTF. V and J are TRBV30 and TRBJ1-2; tentative D call: TRBD1 (5 bases). The CDR3 sequence is 13 residues long. Trimming removed 5 bases at V and 4 bases at J, with 14 bases between. CDR1 and CDR2 from the germline V gene are GTSNPN and SVGIG (reference sequence).

The chain employs TRBV5-1 and TRBJ2-1; tentative D call: TRBD2 (7 bases). The CDR3 consists of 15 residues. The germline CDR1 and CDR2 sequences are SGHRS and YFSETQ. The ends were cut back, 0 bases at V and 7 bases at J, with 14 bases in the middle. This chain's CDR3 is CASSLDPGGPNEQFF. DNA of the CDR3: TGCGCCAGCAGCTTGGACCCCGGGGGGCCAAATGAGCAGTTCTTC.

This clonotype was seen a few times. This rearrangement joins TRBV29-1 to TRBJ2-1, with D perhaps being TRBD1 or TRBD2 (5 bases each). Germline V lookup: CDR1 SQVTM, CDR2 ANQGSEA. Deletions cut 3 bases from V and 1 base from J, with 22 bases between. The CDR3 covers 18 residues. The CDR3 loop is CSVDGVGGPAASYNEQFF. The CDR3, as DNA: TGCAGCGTTGATGGTGTTGGGGGACCCGCAGCGTCCTACAATGAGCAGTTCTTC.

On this clonotype itself: It may be a read error: a sequence one base away is much more abundant. The chain carries TRBV6-2 or TRBV6-3 and TRBJ1-3; D unresolved. The germline V gene has CDR1 MNHEY and CDR2 SVGEGT. This CDR3 has 14 residues. CDR3 sequence reads: CTSSYTRTGNTIYF. The CDR3 nucleotides are TGTACCAGCAGTTACACCAGGACTGGAAACACCATATATTTT.

There are many counts of this clonotype. The chain employs TRBV7-8 and TRBJ1-1; 7 nucleotides line up with TRBD1. The CDR3 runs to 14 residues. The ends lost 3 bases at V and 5 bases at J; junction bases unmatched: 6. Germline V lookup: CDR1 SGHVS, CDR2 FQNEAQ. CDR3 sequence reads: CASSFWQGDTEAFF. CDR3 nucleotide sequence: TGTGCCAGCAGCTTTTGGCAGGGGGATACTGAAGCTTTCTTT.

This clonotype was observed at least ten times. This chain uses TRBV12-3 or TRBV12-4 with TRBJ1-1; D ambiguous. The CDR3 covers 12 residues. V shed 11 bases and J shed 4 bases, with 14 bases lying between them. CDR3 in DNA: TGTGCCCTCCGGTCGGCCGGCACTGAAGCTTTCTTT. Its translation is CALRSAGTEAFF.

The chain's CDR3 is CASSEAVGYSGGQGAQYF. In DNA form, the CDR3 reads TGTGCCAGCAGTGAAGCCGTCGGGTATAGCGGGGGCCAGGGGGCCCAGTACTTC. The rearrangement links TRBV6-1 to TRBJ2-5; 9 bases agree with TRBD2. Germline trimming cut 0 bases from V and 9 bases from J; bases unmatched to any gene: 17. Germline V gene lookup returns CDR1 MNHNS and CDR2 SASEGT. The CDR3 loop spans 18 amino acids.

This clonotype was seen repeatedly, ten times or more. V and J are TRBV10-3 and TRBJ2-5; D tentatively fits TRBD1 or TRBD2 (6 bases each). The V end was cut by 6 bases, the J end by 8 bases, with 31 bases between. The CDR3 has 18 amino acids. CDR1 and CDR2 (germline): ENHRY, SYGVKD. CDR3 sequence (DNA): TGTGCCATCAGCAGATCTGCGGACTATTCGGGACATGGCGAAACCCAGTACTTC. Amino acids: CAISRSADYSGHGETQYF.

In this sample, this clonotype turned up many times. V gene TRBV7-8 combines with J gene TRBJ1-1; the D is unclear. Germline V gene lookup returns CDR1 SGHVS and CDR2 FQNEAQ. The CDR3 covers 15 residues. Trimming took off 2 bases at V and 4 bases at J, with 14 bases between the two ends. CDR3 residues: CASSLIASLGTEAFF. The CDR3 coding sequence is TGTGCCAGCAGCTTAATAGCCTCTTTGGGCACTGAAGCTTTCTTT.

This clonotype was detected ten times or more. The chain combines TRBV6-2 or TRBV6-3 with TRBJ1-1; TRBD1 is a possible D gene (6 bases). Trimming cost V 0 bases and J 7 bases, with 21 bases left between them. Germline CDR1 and CDR2: MNHEY and SVGEGT. This CDR3 has 17 residues. CDR3 nucleotides: TGTGCCAGCAGTTACTCTACGACCGGGACACCGATCTTTGAAGCTTTCTTT. As protein: CASSYSTTGTPIFEAFF.

The V and J genes are TRBV20-1 and TRBJ1-4, with D maybe TRBD1 (6 bases). Germline CDR1 reads DFQATT; CDR2 reads SNEGSKA (reference sequence). The CDR3 runs 15 residues. Trimming removed 0 bases at V and 8 bases at J, with 16 bases between. The CDR3 sequence is CSARDRGQIAEKLFF. The CDR3 DNA is TGCAGTGCTAGAGATAGGGGACAAATCGCGGAAAAACTGTTTTTT.

This clonotype was seen at least ten times. The chain combines TRBV5-1 with TRBJ2-1, with D possibly matching TRBD2 (5 bases). CDR1 is SGHRS, CDR2 YFSETQ, per germline. The V gene lost 7 bases and the J gene lost 4 bases, with 15 bases spanning the gap. This CDR3 region has 14 residues. This CDR3 reads CASRLSGVYNEQFF. The DNA of the CDR3 is TGCGCCAGCCGACTATCCGGGGTATACAATGAGCAGTTCTTC. The full variable domain, its missing parts supplied by reference TRBV5-1 and TRBJ2-1, is KAGVTQTPRYLIKTRGQQVTLSCSPISGHRSVSWYQQTPGQGLQFLFEYFSETQRNKGNFPGRFSGRQFSNSRSEMNVSTLELGDSALYLCASRLSGVYNEQFFGPGTRLTVL.